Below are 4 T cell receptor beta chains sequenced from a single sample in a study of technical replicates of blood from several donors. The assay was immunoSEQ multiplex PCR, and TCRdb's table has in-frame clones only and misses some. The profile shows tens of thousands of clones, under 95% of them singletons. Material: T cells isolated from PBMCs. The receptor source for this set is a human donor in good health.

The CDR3 is CASSSIKQETTNEKLFF. CDR3 sequence (DNA): TGTGCCAGCAGTTCGATAAAACAGGAGACAACTAATGAAAAACTGTTTTTT. The V call is TRBV28, the J call TRBJ1-4; TRBD1 might be the D (5 bases). Germline V gene sequence: CDR1 MDHEN, CDR2 SYDVKM. This CDR3 has 17 amino acids. The V end was cut by 4 bases, the J end by 0 bases, with 15 bases between.

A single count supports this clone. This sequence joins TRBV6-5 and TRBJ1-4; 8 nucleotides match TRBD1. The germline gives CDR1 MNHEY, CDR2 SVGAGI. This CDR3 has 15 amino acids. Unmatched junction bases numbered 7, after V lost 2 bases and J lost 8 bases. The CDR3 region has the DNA TGTGCCAGCAGTTACGGGACAGGCAAAATAGAAAAACTGTTTTTT. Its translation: CASSYGTGKIEKLFF.

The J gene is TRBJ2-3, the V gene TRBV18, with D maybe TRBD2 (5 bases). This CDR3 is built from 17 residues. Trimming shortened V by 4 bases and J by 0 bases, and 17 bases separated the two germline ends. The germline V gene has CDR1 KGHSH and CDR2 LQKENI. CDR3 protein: CASSLRSASSSTDTQYF. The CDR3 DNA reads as TGTGCCAGCTCACTTCGTTCGGCGTCTAGCAGCACAGATACGCAGTATTTT.

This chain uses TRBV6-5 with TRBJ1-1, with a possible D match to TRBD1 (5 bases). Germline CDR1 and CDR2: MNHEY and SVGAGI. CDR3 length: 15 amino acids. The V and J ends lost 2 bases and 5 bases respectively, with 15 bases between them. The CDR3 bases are TGTGCCAGCAGTTACCCCCGGGGGAGTAGAACTGAAGCTTTCTTT. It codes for CASSYPRGSRTEAFF.